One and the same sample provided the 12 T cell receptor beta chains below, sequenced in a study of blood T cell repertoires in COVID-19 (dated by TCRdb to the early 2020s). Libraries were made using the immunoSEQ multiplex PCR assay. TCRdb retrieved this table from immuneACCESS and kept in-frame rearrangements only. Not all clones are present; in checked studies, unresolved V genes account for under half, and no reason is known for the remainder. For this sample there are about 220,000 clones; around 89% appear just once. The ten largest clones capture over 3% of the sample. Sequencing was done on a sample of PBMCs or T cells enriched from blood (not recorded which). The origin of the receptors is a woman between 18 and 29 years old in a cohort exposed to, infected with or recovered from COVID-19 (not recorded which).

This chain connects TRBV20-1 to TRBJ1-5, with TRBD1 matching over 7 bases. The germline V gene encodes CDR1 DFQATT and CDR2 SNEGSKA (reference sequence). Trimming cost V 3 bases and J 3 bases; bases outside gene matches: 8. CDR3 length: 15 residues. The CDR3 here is CSASRQGRDNQPQHF. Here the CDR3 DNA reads TGCAGTGCTAGTCGACAGGGTCGGGACAATCAGCCCCAGCATTTT.

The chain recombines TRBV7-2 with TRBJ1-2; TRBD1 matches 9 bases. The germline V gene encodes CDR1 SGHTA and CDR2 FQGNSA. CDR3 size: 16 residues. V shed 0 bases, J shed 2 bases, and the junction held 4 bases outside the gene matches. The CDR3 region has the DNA TGTGCCAGCAGCTTAGCGCGGGGGACAGGGAACTATGGCTACACCTTC. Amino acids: CASSLARGTGNYGYTF.

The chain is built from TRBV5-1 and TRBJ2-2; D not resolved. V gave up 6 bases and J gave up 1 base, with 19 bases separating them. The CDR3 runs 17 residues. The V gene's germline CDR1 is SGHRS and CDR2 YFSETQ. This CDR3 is CASTPDGHRLNTGELFF. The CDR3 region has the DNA TGCGCCAGCACCCCCGATGGGCACCGATTGAACACCGGGGAGCTGTTTTTT.

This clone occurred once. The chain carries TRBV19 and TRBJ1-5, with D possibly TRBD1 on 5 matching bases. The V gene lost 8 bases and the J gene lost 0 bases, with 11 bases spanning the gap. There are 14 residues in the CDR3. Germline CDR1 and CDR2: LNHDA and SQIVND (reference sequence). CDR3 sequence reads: CASATAHSNQPQHF. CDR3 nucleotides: TGTGCCAGTGCGACAGCCCATAGCAATCAGCCCCAGCATTTT.

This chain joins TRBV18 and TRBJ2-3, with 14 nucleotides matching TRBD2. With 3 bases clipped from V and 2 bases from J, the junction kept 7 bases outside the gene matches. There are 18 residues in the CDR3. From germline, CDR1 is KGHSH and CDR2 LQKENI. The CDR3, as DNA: TGTGCCAGCTCACCGGGAGGGACTAGCGGGAGTGTCACAGATACGCAGTATTTT. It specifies CASSPGGTSGSVTDTQYF.

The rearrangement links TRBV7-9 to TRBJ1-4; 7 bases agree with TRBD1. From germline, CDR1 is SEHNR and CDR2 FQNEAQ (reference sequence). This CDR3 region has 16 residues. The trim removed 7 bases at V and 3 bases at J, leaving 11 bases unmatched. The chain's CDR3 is CASTIGATGPNEKLFF. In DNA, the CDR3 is TGTGCCAGCACCATAGGGGCGACAGGGCCTAATGAAAAACTGTTTTTT.

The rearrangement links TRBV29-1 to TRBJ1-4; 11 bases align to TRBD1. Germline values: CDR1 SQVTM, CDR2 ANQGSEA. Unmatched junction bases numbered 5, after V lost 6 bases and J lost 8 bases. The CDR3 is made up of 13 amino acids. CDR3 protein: CSVVDRGQEKLFF. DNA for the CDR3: TGCAGCGTGGTGGACAGGGGGCAGGAAAAACTGTTTTTT.

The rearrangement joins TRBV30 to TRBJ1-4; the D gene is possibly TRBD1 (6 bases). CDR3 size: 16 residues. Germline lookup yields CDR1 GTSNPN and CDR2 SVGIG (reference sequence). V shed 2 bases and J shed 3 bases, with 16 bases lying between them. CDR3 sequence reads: CAWSQKAGGSNEKLFF. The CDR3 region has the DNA TGTGCCTGGAGTCAAAAGGCGGGGGGCTCTAATGAAAAACTGTTTTTT.

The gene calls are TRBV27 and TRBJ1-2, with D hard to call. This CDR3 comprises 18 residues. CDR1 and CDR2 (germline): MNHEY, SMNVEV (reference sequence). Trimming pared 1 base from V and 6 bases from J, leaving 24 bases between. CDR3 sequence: CASSLYPPEMSGQDGYTF. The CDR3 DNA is TGTGCCAGCAGTTTATATCCCCCGGAGATGTCGGGTCAAGATGGCTACACCTTC.

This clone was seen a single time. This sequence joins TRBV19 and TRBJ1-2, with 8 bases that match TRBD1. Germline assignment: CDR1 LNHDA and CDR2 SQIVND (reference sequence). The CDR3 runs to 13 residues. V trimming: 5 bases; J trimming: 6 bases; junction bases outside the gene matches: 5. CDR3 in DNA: TGTGCCAGTAGTTACCAGGGGGCGAATGGCTACACCTTC. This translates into CASSYQGANGYTF.

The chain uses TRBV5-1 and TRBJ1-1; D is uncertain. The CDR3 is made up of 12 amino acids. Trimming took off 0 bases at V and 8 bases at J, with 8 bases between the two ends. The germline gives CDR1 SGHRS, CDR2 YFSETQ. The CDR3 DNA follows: TGCGCCAGCAGCTTGGCTGAGGGAGAAGCTTTCTTT. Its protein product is CASSLAEGEAFF.

The CDR3 coding sequence is TGTGCCAGTATTAGCTTCGGGAATAGCAATCAGCCCCAGCATTTT. This encodes CASISFGNSNQPQHF. The chain uses TRBV19 and TRBJ1-5; D not resolved. The CDR3 sequence is 15 residues long. CDR1 LNHDA and CDR2 SQIVND come from the germline V gene (reference sequence). The V end was cut by 7 bases, the J end by 0 bases, with 13 bases between.